What follows is one T cell receptor beta chain and its context. Its antigen is as yet unknown. V dropped 10 bases and J dropped 6; count of bases not matched to a gene: 10. Germline loops: CDR1 MDHEN, CDR2 SYDVKM. The CDR3 totals 13 residues. The data were produced by immunoSEQ multiplex PCR, yet TCRdb's version contains in-frame clones alone and is incomplete. Among under 55,000 clones listed, 90% to 95% were seen once. This sample is part of a study of a mutant IDH1 vaccine in newly diagnosed glioma. This sample's time point: week 11, during vaccination. A 20-mer mutant IDH1 peptide at 300 ug was injected subcutaneously with topical imiquimod.

The chain recombines TRBV28 with TRBJ1-2, with 8 bases matching TRBD1. Material: PBMCs, obtained from a glioma patient whose treatment included an IDH1 peptide vaccine. This TCR was sampled from a man between 45 and 60 years old with glioma. CDR3 in DNA: TGTGCCACCCCATCGGACAGGGCCCATGGCTACACCTTC. Translated, it gives CATPSDRAHGYTF.